Listed below are T cell receptor beta chains from one sample, sequenced in a study of blood T cell repertoires in COVID-19. Here immunoSEQ multiplex PCR was the method, and the copy in TCRdb shows in-frame clones only, minus some. The sample shows 450,000 or so clones, roughly 87% of them seen only once. Sequencing was carried out using PBMCs or T cells enriched from blood (not recorded which). These receptors came from a man between 18 and 35 years old who had recovered from COVID-19. The CDR3 runs from the conserved cysteine through the conserved F or W. A D gene is named only where the DNA matches it firmly. Where a row states a size, it is once, few, many or the class of an expanded clone; other rows omit it.

clone size	J gene	D gene	V gene	CDR3 DNA	CDR3 protein
NA	TRBJ1-6	NA	TRBV27	TGTGCCAGCCAAGGGGGGGATTCACCCCTCCACTTT	CASQGGDSPLHF
NA	TRBJ1-2	NA	TRBV28	TGTGCCAGCAGTTTATTGGGCCAGGTCTATGGCTACACCTTC	CASSLLGQVYGYTF
NA	TRBJ1-1	NA	TRBV5-4	TGTGCCAGCAGCCGAGGACAGCCGAACACTGAAGCTTTCTTT	CASSRGQPNTEAFF
NA	TRBJ1-5	NA	TRBV19	TGTGCCAGTAGTAAATCAGGGACTTATCAGCCCCAGCATTTT	CASSKSGTYQPQHF
NA	TRBJ2-7	NA	TRBV10-3	TGTGCCATCAGTGAGTCGGAGTACGAGCAGTACTTC	CAISESEYEQYF
once	TRBJ1-2	NA	TRBV27	TGTGCCAGCAGTTTATTTCCGGGGGAAGGCTACACCTTC	CASSLFPGEGYTF
NA	TRBJ2-5	NA	TRBV7-9	TGTGCCAGCAGCTTAGGCAAAATAGCTCAAGAGACCCAGTACTTC	CASSLGKIAQETQYF
NA	TRBJ2-5	TRBD2	TRBV6-2/TRBV6-3	TGTGCCAGCAGCGAGCGGGGTTCTCGAGAGACCCAGTACTTC	CASSERGSRETQYF
NA	TRBJ1-2	TRBD1	TRBV4-1	TGCGCCAGCAGCCAAGATGGCAGGGGGAAGTATGGCTACACCTTC	CASSQDGRGKYGYTF
NA	TRBJ2-7	TRBD2	TRBV19	TGTGCCAGTAGTATTACCACTAGCGGGATATTATACGAGCAGTACTTC	CASSITTSGILYEQYF
few	TRBJ2-6	NA	TRBV7-9	TGTGCCAGCAGCTTTGCTCGGGGCTCTGGGGCCAACGTCCTGACTTTC	CASSFARGSGANVLTF
NA	TRBJ2-1	TRBD2	TRBV29-1	TGCAGCGTTGGCGGGAGGGCCTACAATGAGCAGTTCTTC	CSVGGRAYNEQFF
NA	TRBJ2-2	NA	TRBV30	TGTGCCTGGGGGGGGCAGGGGAACCGCGGCACCGGGGAGCTGTTTTTT	CAWGGQGNRGTGELFF
NA	TRBJ2-5	NA	TRBV7-6	TGTGCCAGCAGCTTAGAGTTTCCAGGAAGCCGGGAGACCCAGTACTTC	CASSLEFPGSRETQYF
NA	TRBJ1-5	TRBD1	TRBV27	TGTGCCAGCAGGATGGGACAGGGGGCGCTTGATCAGCCCCAGCATTTT	CASRMGQGALDQPQHF
NA	TRBJ2-1	NA	TRBV3-1/TRBV3-2	TGTGCCAGCAGCCAAGACGTCCAGGGGCAGTTCTTC	CASSQDVQGQFF